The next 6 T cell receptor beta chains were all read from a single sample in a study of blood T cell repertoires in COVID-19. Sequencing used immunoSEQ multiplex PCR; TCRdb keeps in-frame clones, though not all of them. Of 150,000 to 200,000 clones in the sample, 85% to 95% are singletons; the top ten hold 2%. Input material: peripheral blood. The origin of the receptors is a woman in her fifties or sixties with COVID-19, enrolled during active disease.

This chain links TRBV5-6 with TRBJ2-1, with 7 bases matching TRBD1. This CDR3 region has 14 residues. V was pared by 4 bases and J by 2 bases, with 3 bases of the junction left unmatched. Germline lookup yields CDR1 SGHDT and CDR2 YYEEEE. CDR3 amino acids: CASSRQGTYNEQFF. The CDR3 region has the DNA TGTGCCAGCAGCCGACAGGGAACCTACAATGAGCAGTTCTTC.

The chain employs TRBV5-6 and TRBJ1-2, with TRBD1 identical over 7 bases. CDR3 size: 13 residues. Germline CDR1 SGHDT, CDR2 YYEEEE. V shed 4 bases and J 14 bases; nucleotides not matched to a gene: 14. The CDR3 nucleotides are TGTGCCAGCAGCCCCAGGGACAGCTGGGTAGGAACCTTC. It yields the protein CASSPRDSWVGTF.

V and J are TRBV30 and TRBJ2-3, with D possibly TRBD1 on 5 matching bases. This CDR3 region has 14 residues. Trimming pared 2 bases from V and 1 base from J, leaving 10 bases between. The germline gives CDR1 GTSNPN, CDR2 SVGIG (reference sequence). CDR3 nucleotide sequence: TGTGCCTGGAGTCTGGACATTGGCACAGATACGCAGTATTTT. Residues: CAWSLDIGTDTQYF.

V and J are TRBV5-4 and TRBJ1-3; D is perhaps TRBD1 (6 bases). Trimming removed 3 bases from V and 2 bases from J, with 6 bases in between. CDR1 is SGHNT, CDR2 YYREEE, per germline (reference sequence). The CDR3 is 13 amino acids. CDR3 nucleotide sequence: TGTGCCAGCAGCTCAGGGGCTGGAAACACCATATATTTT. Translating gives CASSSGAGNTIYF. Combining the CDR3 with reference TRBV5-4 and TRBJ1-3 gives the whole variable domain ETGVTQSPTHLIKTRGQQVTLRCSSQSGHNTVSWYQQALGQGPQFIFQYYREEENGRGNFPPRFSGLQFPNYSSELNVNALELDDSALYLCASSSGAGNTIYFGEGSWLTVV.

Here the CDR3 DNA reads TGCGCCAGCAGCAGGGACACCGATAACTATGGCTACACCTTC. Translating gives CASSRDTDNYGYTF. The chain combines TRBV4-1 with TRBJ1-2; D is possibly TRBD1 (6 bases). V lost 5 bases to trimming and J lost 1 base, with 11 bases between them. Germline CDR1 MGHRA, CDR2 YSYEKL. CDR3 length: 14 amino acids.

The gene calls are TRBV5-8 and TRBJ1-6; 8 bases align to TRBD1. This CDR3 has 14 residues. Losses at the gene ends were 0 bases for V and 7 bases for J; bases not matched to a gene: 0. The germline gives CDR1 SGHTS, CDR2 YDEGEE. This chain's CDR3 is CASSLGQGNSPLHF. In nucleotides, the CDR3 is TGTGCCAGCAGCTTGGGACAGGGGAATTCACCCCTCCACTTT.